These 6 T cell receptor beta chains share one sample of origin, sequenced in a study of blood T cell repertoires in COVID-19. Measured with immunoSEQ multiplex PCR; TCRdb has only the in-frame clones, and not every one. The sample shows about 190,000 clones, less than 85% of them seen only once. The sequencing sample was made of peripheral blood. These receptor sequences come from a woman between 45 and 65 years old with acute or convalescent COVID-19.

This chain joins TRBV15 and TRBJ2-4; TRBD1 is a possible D gene (6 bases). V was trimmed by 3 bases and J by 0 bases, leaving 15 bases between them. The germline V gene encodes CDR1 LNHNV and CDR2 YYDKDF (reference sequence). This CDR3 spans 17 amino acids. The CDR3 is CATSREEGGIAKNIQYF. CDR3 nucleotides: TGTGCCACCAGCAGGGAAGAAGGGGGAATAGCCAAAAACATTCAGTACTTC.

The chain is built from TRBV5-1 and TRBJ1-2; a possible D gene is TRBD1 (6 bases). CDR3 length: 14 amino acids. Per germline, CDR1 SGHRS and CDR2 YFSETQ. V lost 3 bases and J 4 bases, leaving 13 bases between the germline ends. For the CDR3, the DNA is TGCGCCAGCAGCTACGCCGGGACAAGCTATGGCTACACCTTC. The encoded protein is CASSYAGTSYGYTF.

The chain uses TRBV6-5 and TRBJ1-5; D is uncertain. Trimming removed 6 bases at V and 3 bases at J, with 12 bases between. The CDR3 covers 14 residues. Germline CDR1 is MNHEY and CDR2 is SVGAGI. CDR3 residues: CASRRRESNQPQHF. The CDR3, as DNA: TGTGCCAGCAGACGAAGGGAGTCCAATCAGCCCCAGCATTTT.

This chain links TRBV6-5 with TRBJ2-1; TRBD2 matches 8 bases. CDR3 size: 16 residues. From germline, CDR1 is MNHEY and CDR2 SVGAGI. With 4 bases clipped from V and 9 bases from J, the junction kept 14 bases outside the gene matches. The CDR3 region is CASSSRLAGPGGEQFF. For the CDR3, the DNA is TGTGCCAGCAGTTCCCGTTTAGCGGGGCCTGGGGGTGAGCAGTTCTTC.

The rearrangement joins TRBV6-1 to TRBJ1-2; 7 bases are shared with TRBD1. V was clipped by 5 bases and J by 10 bases; unmatched bases: 10. Germline CDR1 reads MNHNS; CDR2 reads SASEGT. The CDR3 extends over 13 amino acids. The CDR3 sequence: CASSSSTDRDYTF. The CDR3 DNA follows: TGTGCCAGCAGTTCCAGCACCGACAGGGACTACACCTTC.

The chain combines TRBV11-2 with TRBJ2-3; no definite D call. Germline CDR1 reads SGHAT; CDR2 reads FQNNGV. There are 15 residues in the CDR3. V was shortened by 2 bases and J by 2 bases, with 11 bases between the two germline ends. The DNA of the CDR3 is TGTGCCAGCAGCTTAAGCCGGTCTCCCACAGATACGCAGTATTTT. It translates to CASSLSRSPTDTQYF.